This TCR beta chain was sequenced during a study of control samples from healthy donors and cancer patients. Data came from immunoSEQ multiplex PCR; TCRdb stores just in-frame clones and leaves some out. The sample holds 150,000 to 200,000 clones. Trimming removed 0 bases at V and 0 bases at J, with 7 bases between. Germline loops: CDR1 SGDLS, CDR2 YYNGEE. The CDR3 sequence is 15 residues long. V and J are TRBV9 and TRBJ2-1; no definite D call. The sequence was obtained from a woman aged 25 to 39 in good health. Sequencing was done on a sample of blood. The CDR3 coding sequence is TGTGCCAGCAGCGTAGGGTATAACTCCTACAATGAGCAGTTCTTC. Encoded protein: CASSVGYNSYNEQFF. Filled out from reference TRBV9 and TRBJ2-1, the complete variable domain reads DSGVTQTPKHLITATGQRVTLRCSPRSGDLSVYWYQQSLDQGLQFLIQYYNGEERAKGNILERFSAQQFPDLHSELNLSSLELGDSALYFCASSVGYNSYNEQFFGPGTRLTVL.